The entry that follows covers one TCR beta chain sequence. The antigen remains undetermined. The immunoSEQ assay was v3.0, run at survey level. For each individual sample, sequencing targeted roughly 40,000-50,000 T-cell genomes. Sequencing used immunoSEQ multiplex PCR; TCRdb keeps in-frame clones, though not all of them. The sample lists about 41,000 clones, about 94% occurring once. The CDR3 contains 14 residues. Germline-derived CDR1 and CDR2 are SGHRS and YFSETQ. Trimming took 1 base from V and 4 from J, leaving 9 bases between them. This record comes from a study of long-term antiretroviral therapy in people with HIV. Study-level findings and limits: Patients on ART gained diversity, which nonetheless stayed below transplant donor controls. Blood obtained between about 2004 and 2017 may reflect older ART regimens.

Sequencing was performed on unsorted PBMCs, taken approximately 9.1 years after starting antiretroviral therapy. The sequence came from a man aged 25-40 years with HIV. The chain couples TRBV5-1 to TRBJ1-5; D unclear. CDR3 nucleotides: TGCGCCAGCAGCTTGTACCAGGATAATCAGCCCCAGCATTTT. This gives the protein CASSLYQDNQPQHF.